This TCR beta chain was recovered during a study of T cell clonotyping in hematopoietic cell transplantation. General study points: Higher Inverse Simpson Index values in graft donor and pretransplant recipient predicted broader posttransplant TCR diversity.

Time point: recipient sample about 28 days before transplant, after cytoreduction. Measured with immunoSEQ multiplex PCR; TCRdb has only the in-frame clones, and not every one. The data hold thousands of clones, with about 84% observed a single time. The CDR3 length is 13 residues. Germline-derived CDR1 and CDR2 are LGHNA and YSLEER. The V and J ends lost 0 bases and 7 bases respectively, with 9 bases between them. Regarding this clone: No antigen is known for it.

J is TRBJ1-2 and V is TRBV4-3, with D unclear. The origin of this receptor is a woman aged 50 to 60 with acute myeloid leukemia. Some clones in this sample may be carry-over from other donors' samples. This specimen was peripheral blood mononuclear cells, taken before stem cell transplant. The CDR3 DNA follows: TGCGCCAGCAGCCAAGATTATAGGGCTGGCTACACCTTC. Its translation: CASSQDYRAGYTF.